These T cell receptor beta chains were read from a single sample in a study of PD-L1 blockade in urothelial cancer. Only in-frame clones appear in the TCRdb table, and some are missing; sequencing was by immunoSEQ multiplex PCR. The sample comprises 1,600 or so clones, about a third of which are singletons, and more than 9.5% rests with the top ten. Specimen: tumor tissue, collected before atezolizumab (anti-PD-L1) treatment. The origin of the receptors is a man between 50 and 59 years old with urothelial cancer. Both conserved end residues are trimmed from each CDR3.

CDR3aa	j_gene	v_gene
ASSADIGGTEAF	TRBJ1-1	TRBV18
ASSRLKSGTGVHEQY	TRBJ2-7	TRBV19
ASSLRWEAGEQF	TRBJ2-1	TRBV11-3
ASRPQGVVGDTEAF	TRBJ1-1	TRBV6-8
ASRESGSSFWAEQF	TRBJ2-1	TRBV6-8
ASSLVPSGNYEQY	TRBJ2-7	TRBV7-4
ASSIDHRGATEQF	TRBJ2-1	TRBV19
ASSKTGLGNTIY	TRBJ1-3	TRBV11-3
ASIGGVSENTEAF	TRBJ1-1	TRBV28
ASSLQLAGSTDTQY	TRBJ2-3	TRBV11-3
AWSSQYNEQF	TRBJ2-1	TRBV30
ASSIVPAEKLF	TRBJ1-4	TRBV19
ASSPGLTNYGYT	TRBJ1-2	TRBV19
ASSLELAGGTDTQY	TRBJ2-3	TRBV5-1
ASSQAGQYYGYT	TRBJ1-2	TRBV28
AWASGRLYEQY	TRBJ2-7	TRBV30
ASTGDATEAF	TRBJ1-1	TRBV9
ASCGPHSYEQY	TRBJ2-7	TRBV25-1
AISHGGVGNTEAF	TRBJ1-1	TRBV6-9
ASSLPPISGYEQY	TRBJ2-7	TRBV6-8
ASSLPGPAYEQY	TRBJ2-7	TRBV28
ASSYTVTDTQY	TRBJ2-3	TRBV28
ASSILRGPYNEQF	TRBJ2-1	TRBV19
ASSPMGTGNTEAF	TRBJ1-1	TRBV11-3
ASSGRLSGAF	TRBJ1-1	TRBV6-8
ASGASGQVSNQPQH	TRBJ1-5	TRBV6-4
ASSYSFGSYNEQF	TRBJ2-1	TRBV6-8
ASSYVQGRYYGYT	TRBJ1-2	TRBV6-8
ASVPGQGITGELF	TRBJ2-2	TRBV19
AISQGLNTEAF	TRBJ1-1	TRBV10-3
ASSLGVNQPQH	TRBJ1-5	TRBV28
ASSLGPGTVYEQY	TRBJ2-7	TRBV11-3
SVNVRADTNYGYT	TRBJ1-2	TRBV29-1
ASSYGVPPNTEAF	TRBJ1-1	TRBV6-8
ASSVVPDSPLH	TRBJ1-6	TRBV9
ASRLILLRGQPQH	TRBJ1-5	TRBV28
ASSPDPSSGNTIY	TRBJ1-3	TRBV6-8
ASSAWGGNEQY	TRBJ2-7	TRBV25-1
ASNLGSGTDTQY	TRBJ2-3	TRBV6-8